This T cell receptor (beta chain) was documented in a study of blood T cell repertoires in COVID-19 (dated by TCRdb to 2020 to 2022). A note on the overall study: The collaborator samples originated in the United States, Italy and Spain and spanned the acute and convalescent phases of COVID-19. A freely available public database, intended as a resource for researchers studying the immune response to SARS-CoV-2, is where the repertoires were released. Samples were obtained from the ongoing ImmuneRACE study (first 160 participants) and from 1,200 or so subjects provided by 6 global collaborators. Sample metadata almost always included a de-identified subject ID, COVID-19 status, age in years and sex. HLA class I and class II types, where available, came from metadata supplied by the sample provider rather than from assay-based typing. The prospective study material was composed of cDNA or gDNA derived from T cells, B-cell-depleted T cells, or PBMCs. Deeply sampled blood TCRbeta repertoires from subjects exposed to, actively infected with, or recovered from COVID-19 were included in the dataset.

This clone was picked up a small number of times. The antigen this receptor binds is unknown. No base qualities exist here, and no much larger clone lies one base off it. Summary of the overall study and its limitations: Clinical and demographic metadata were provided uncurated, with the amount varying by source and participant.

The germline V gene provides CDR1 ENHRY and CDR2 SYGVKD. There are 15 amino acids in the CDR3, from cysteine to phenylalanine inclusive. Only the CDR3 part of the read is kept: 45 bases, read in frame from the first base. The V end loses 6 bases and the J end loses 3 bases, and a stretch of 14 bases separates them. Collaborating institutions collected whole blood in K2EDTA tubes following their own protocols. For TCRbeta analysis, collaborators shipped samples in one of three forms: frozen whole blood, isolated PBMCs, or DNA extracted from either of those sample types. TCRbeta CDR3 regions were amplified from genomic DNA using the immunoSEQ Assay, a bias-controlled multiplex PCR. The authors processed their data as follows. Nucleated cell counts per sample were estimated from amplification of reference gene primers within the assay. To quantify the absolute abundance of each unique TCRbeta CDR3 rearrangement, sequence reads were collapsed and filtered. For each sample, productive Simpson clonality was calculated by taking the square root of Simpson's diversity index across productive rearrangements. Drawn from immuneACCESS, this table holds only the in-frame rearrangements with V and J called that TCRdb kept. Clones are partly lost; checked studies trace under half to an unresolved V gene and leave the rest unexplained. The DNA gave D and trimming, while V, J and clone size come from that table. This sample lists 90,000 to 120,000 clones; 60% to 85% were detected once. Over 4% of the sample comes from the top ten.

The sequencing sample was made of peripheral blood. The TCR originated in a man aged 65 to 85 with acute or convalescent COVID-19. Recombination joined TRBV10-3 with TRBJ1-4, and TRBD1 may be the D gene, going by 5 matching bases. The nucleotide sequence reads as follows: TGTGCCATCAGGGGAGACGGGGGTGCTAATGAAAAACTGTTTTTT. Translated, it reads CAIRGDGGANEKLFF.